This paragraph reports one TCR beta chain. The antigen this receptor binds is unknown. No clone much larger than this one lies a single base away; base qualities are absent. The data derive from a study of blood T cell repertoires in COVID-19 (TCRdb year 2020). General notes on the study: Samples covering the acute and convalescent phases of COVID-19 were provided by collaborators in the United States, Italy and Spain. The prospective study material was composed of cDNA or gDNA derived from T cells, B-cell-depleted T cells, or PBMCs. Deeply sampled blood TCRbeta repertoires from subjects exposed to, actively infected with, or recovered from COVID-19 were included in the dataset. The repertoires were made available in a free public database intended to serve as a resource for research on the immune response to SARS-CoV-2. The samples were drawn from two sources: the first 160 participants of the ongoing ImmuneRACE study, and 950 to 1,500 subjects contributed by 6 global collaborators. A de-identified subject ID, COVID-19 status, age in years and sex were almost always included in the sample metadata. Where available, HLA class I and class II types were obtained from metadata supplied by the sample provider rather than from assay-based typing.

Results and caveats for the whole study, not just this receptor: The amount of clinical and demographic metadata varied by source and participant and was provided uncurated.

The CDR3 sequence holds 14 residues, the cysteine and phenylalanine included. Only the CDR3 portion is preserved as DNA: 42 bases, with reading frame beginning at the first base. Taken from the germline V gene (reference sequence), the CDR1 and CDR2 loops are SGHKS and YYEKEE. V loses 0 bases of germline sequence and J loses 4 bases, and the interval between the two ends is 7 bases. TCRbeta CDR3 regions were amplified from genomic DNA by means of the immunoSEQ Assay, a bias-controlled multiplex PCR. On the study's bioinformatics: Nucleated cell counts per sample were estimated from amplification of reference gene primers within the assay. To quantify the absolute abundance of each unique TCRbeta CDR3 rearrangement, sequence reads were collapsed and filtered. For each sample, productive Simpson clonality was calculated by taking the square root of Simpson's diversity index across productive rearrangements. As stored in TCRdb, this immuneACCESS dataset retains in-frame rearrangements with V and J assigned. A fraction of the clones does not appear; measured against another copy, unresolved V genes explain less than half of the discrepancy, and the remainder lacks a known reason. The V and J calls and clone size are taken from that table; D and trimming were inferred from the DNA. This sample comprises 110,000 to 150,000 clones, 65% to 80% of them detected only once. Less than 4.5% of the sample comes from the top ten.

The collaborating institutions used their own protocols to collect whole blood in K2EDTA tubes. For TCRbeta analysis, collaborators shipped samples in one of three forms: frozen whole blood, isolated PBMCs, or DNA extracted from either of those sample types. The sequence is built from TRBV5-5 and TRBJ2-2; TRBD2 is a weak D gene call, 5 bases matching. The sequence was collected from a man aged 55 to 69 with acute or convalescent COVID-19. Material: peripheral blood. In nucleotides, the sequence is TGTGCCAGCAGCTTGGACGGAGGCACCGGGGAGCTGTTTTTT. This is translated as CASSLDGGTGELFF.